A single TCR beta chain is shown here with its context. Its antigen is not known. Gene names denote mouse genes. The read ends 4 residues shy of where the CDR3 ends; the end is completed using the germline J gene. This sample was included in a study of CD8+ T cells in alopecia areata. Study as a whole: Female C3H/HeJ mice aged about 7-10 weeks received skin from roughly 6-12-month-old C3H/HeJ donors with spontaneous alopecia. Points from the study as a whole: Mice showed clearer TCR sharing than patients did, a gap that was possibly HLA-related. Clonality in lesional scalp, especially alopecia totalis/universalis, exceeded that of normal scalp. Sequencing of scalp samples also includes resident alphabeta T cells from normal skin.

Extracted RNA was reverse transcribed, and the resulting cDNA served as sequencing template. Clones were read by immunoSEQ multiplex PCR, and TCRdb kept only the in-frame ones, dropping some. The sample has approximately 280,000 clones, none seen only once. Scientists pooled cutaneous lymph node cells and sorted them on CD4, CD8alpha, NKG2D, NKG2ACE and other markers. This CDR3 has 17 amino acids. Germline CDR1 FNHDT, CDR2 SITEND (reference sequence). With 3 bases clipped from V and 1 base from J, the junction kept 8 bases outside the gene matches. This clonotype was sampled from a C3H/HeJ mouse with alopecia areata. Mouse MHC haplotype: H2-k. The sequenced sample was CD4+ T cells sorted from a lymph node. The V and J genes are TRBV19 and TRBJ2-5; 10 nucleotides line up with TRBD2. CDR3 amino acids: CASSTSWGGADQDTQYF. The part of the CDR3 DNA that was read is TGTGCCAGCAGTACCTCCTGGGGGGGCGCGGACCAAGAC. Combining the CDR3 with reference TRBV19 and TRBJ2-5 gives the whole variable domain GGIITQTPKFLIGQEGQKLTLKCQQNFNHDTMYWYRQDSGKGLRLIYYSITENDLQKGDLSEGYDASREKKSSFSLTVTSAQKNEMAVFLCASSTSWGGADQDTQYFGPGTRLLVL.